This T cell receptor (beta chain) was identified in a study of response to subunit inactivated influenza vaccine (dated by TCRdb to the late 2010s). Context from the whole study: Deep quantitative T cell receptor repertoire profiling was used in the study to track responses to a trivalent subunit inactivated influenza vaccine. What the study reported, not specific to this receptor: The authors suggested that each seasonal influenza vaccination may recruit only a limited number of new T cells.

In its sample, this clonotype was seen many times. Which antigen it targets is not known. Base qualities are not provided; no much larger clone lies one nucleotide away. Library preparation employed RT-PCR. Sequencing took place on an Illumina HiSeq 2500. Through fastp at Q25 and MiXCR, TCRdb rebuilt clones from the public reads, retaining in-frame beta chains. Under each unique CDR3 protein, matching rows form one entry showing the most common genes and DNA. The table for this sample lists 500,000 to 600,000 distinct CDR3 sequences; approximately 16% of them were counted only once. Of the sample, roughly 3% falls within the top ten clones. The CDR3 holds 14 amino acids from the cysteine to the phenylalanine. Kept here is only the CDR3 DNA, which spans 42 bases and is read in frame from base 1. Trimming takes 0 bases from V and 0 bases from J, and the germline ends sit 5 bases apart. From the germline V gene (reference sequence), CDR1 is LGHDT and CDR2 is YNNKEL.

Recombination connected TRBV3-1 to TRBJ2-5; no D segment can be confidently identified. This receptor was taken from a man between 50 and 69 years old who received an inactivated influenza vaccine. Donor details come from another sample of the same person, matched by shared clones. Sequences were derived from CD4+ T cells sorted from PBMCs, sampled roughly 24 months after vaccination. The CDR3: CASSQEPYQETQYF. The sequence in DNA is TGTGCCAGCAGCCAAGAGCCGTACCAAGAGACCCAGTACTTC.